This T cell receptor beta chain was profiled in a study of identical twins. Regarding the study as a whole: Twins shared out-of-frame alpha sequences with excess low generation probability. Analyses of zero insertions could, in part, be confounded by invariant MAIT and iNKT cells. Fewer insertions were carried by abundant cord blood beta clonotypes, but none was seen in memory repertoires.

All donors were healthy Caucasians. V gave up 4 bases and J gave up 2 bases, with 11 bases separating them. CDR1 SGHTA and CDR2 FQGNSA come from the germline V gene. The CDR3 contains 14 residues. Notes on this clonotype: Antigen: not known.

One entry per CDR3 protein, called by TCRdb with MiXCR from the 5' RACE reads. The sample holds a few hundred thousand distinct CDR3 sequences; approximately 11% are singletons and the top ten take 4%. These data were also reused for a study on yellow fever vaccine responses in identical twins.

Sequenced: memory (CD45RO+) T cells sorted from blood. This sequence joins TRBV7-2 and TRBJ2-5; D possibly matches TRBD1 or TRBD2 (5 bases each). The source is a woman between 18 and 30 years old in good health. The CDR3 nucleotides read TGTGCCAGCAGCTGGCCCGGGGCTCAAGAGACCCAGTACTTC. Translating it yields CASSWPGAQETQYF.